The entry below describes one T cell receptor beta chain. The germline V gene has CDR1 MGHRA and CDR2 YSYEKL. V was clipped by 6 bases and J by 6 bases; unmatched bases: 9. This CDR3 comprises 16 residues. This record belongs to a study of T cell changes during pregnancy in multiple sclerosis. Profiled with immunoSEQ multiplex PCR; TCRdb holds only in-frame clones, not every one. The profile covers 90,000 to 95,000 clones, with 90% to 95% appearing a single time and 2.2% taken by the ten largest. The V gene is TRBV4-1, the J gene TRBJ2-2, with 11 bases aligning to TRBD1. The clonotype originates from a female donor with multiple sclerosis, enrolled in a pregnancy study. The material was peripheral blood, obtained in the third trimester of pregnancy. CDR3 in DNA: TGCGCCAGCAGGCCGCCGGGACAGGGGGTTTCCGGGGAGCTGTTTTTT. It codes for CASRPPGQGVSGELFF.